Listed below are T cell receptor beta chains from one sample, sequenced in a study of technical replicates of blood from a handful of donors. TCRdb keeps only in-frame clones here, not all; method: immunoSEQ multiplex PCR. The sample shows tens of thousands of clones, roughly 93% of them seen only once. The source material was T cells isolated from PBMCs. These receptors all stem from a human donor in good health. Each CDR3 is given with its conserved first and last residue. A D gene is named only where the DNA matches it firmly. Clone size is shown for a subset of rows, as once, few, many or a class of expanded clone.

TRBJ2-3,-,-,TRBV5-1,TGCGCCAGCAGCCACCGGGACTTCCACACAGATACGCAGTATTTT,CASSHRDFHTDTQYF
TRBJ2-7,-,once,TRBV5-8,TGTGCCAGCAGCTTGTTTATGGGCGCAAGATCCTACGAGCAGTACTTC,CASSLFMGARSYEQYF
TRBJ1-1,-,-,TRBV29-1,TGCAGCGTTGAAACCCTCGCCGGGTTTACTGAAGCTTTCTTT,CSVETLAGFTEAFF
TRBJ2-5,-,-,TRBV4-1,TGCGCCAGCAGCCCACGGGAGCGGCGCGTTGGAGAGACCCAGTACTTC,CASSPRERRVGETQYF
TRBJ1-2,-,once,TRBV12-5,TGTGCTAGTGGCCCCTCTCACCGGTTTAACTATGGCTACACCTTC,CASGPSHRFNYGYTF
TRBJ1-1,-,-,TRBV6-5,TGTGCCAGCAGTTACGCTTTTGTTGGGGGGGGCCCTGAAGCTTTCTTT,CASSYAFVGGGPEAFF
TRBJ2-5,TRBD1,-,TRBV2,TGTGCCAGCAGTTTACAGGGGGGAGAAGAGACCCAGTACTTC,CASSLQGGEETQYF
TRBJ1-5,-,-,TRBV5-1,TGCGCCAGCAGCCCTGGAACGGCAGGGGTCAGCAATCAGCCCCAGCATTTT,CASSPGTAGVSNQPQHF
TRBJ2-2,-,-,TRBV28,TGTGCCAGCAGTGTCGGGTACACCGGGGAGCTGTTTTTT,CASSVGYTGELFF
TRBJ2-3,-,-,TRBV9,TGTGCCAGCAGCGTAAGGAGACTAGAAACAGATACGCAGTATTTT,CASSVRRLETDTQYF
TRBJ1-2,-,-,TRBV2,TGTGCCGTTCGCGGGGCACCGAGTAATAACTATGGCTACACCTTC,CAVRGAPSNNYGYTF
TRBJ2-7,TRBD1,-,TRBV7-3,TGTGCCAGCAGCTCGGGACAGGGGGCCTACGAGCAGTACTTC,CASSSGQGAYEQYF
TRBJ2-7,TRBD2,few,TRBV28,TGTGCCAGCAGGATAGCGGGCCCCTACGAGCAGTACTTC,CASRIAGPYEQYF
TRBJ2-1,TRBD2,-,TRBV9,TGTGCCAGCAGCGGGCTGGGTAGGTATTGGACTAGCATCAATGAGCAGTTCTTC,CASSGLGRYWTSINEQFF
TRBJ2-7,TRBD2,-,TRBV5-1,TGCGCCAGCAGTCCGGTAGCGGGAGTCGAGCAGTACTTC,CASSPVAGVEQYF
TRBJ2-7,TRBD1,-,TRBV29-1,TGCAGCGTGGAGCAGGACAGGGACTACGAGCAGTACTTC,CSVEQDRDYEQYF
TRBJ1-5,TRBD1,-,TRBV30,TGTGCCTGGAGTGGGACAGGAAGGGAGCAGCCCCAGCATTTT,CAWSGTGREQPQHF
TRBJ2-5,-,-,TRBV11-1,TGTGCCAGCAGCCCCCAGGACTTCATACAAGAGACCCAGTACTTC,CASSPQDFIQETQYF
TRBJ1-3,-,once,TRBV28,TGTGCCAGCAGTACCACTAGCTCTGGAAACACCATATATTTT,CASSTTSSGNTIYF
TRBJ2-1,-,-,TRBV5-1,TGCGCCAGCAGCCTAGACGGATCCTACAATGAGCAGTTCTTC,CASSLDGSYNEQFF
TRBJ2-7,TRBD2,-,TRBV6-5,TGTGCCAGCAGTTACTCCCTAGCGGGCTACGAGCAGTACTTC,CASSYSLAGYEQYF
TRBJ2-2,-,-,TRBV19,TGTGCCAGTAATGGGGTTAGCGGCACCGGGGAGCTGTTTTTT,CASNGVSGTGELFF
TRBJ2-3,-,-,TRBV4-2,TGTGCCAGCAGCCAAGATCCTCTAGCCACAGATACGCAGTATTTT,CASSQDPLATDTQYF
TRBJ2-7,TRBD1,-,TRBV20-1,TGCAGTGTATACAGGGGTTACGAGCAGTACTTC,CSVYRGYEQYF
TRBJ2-1,-,-,TRBV27,TGTGCCAGCAGTTTACGTCCCCCTCACACAGACTACAATGAGCAGTTCTTC,CASSLRPPHTDYNEQFF
TRBJ2-7,-,-,TRBV6-5,TGTGCCAGCAGTTACTCCTCCCCCGGGAGATCCTACGAGCAGTACTTC,CASSYSSPGRSYEQYF
TRBJ2-5,TRBD2,-,TRBV19,TGTGCCAGTAAGCGGGATAGGTATGAGACCCAGTACTTC,CASKRDRYETQYF
TRBJ2-7,TRBD2,-,TRBV19,TGTGCCAGTAGTGTCCGGGGACTAGCGGGAGGGCCCCCCTACGAGCAGTACTTC,CASSVRGLAGGPPYEQYF
TRBJ2-1,TRBD1,-,TRBV2,TGTGCCTTCCGGACAGGGGCTTGGGAAGGGATAATTTATGAGCAGTTCTTC,CAFRTGAWEGIIYEQFF
TRBJ1-1,TRBD1,-,TRBV7-8,TGTGCCAGCAGCTTTGTTGGGACAGGGACGATTGGCACTGAAGCTTTCTTT,CASSFVGTGTIGTEAFF
TRBJ2-1,-,-,TRBV9,TGTGCCAGCAGCGTCGGACTAGAGCAGTTCTTC,CASSVGLEQFF
TRBJ2-1,TRBD1,-,TRBV9,TGTGCCAGCAGCTCCACGGACAGGGGTAGGAATGAGCAGTTCTTC,CASSSTDRGRNEQFF
TRBJ2-7,TRBD1,-,TRBV27,TGTGCCAGCAGTTTTTCCGGACAGGGGGGCAACTACGAGCAGTACTTC,CASSFSGQGGNYEQYF
TRBJ2-5,-,-,TRBV6-5,TGTGCCAGCAGTTACTCTTCAGGGGTGGAGACCCAGTACTTC,CASSYSSGVETQYF
TRBJ1-1,TRBD1,once,TRBV5-1,TGCGCCAGCAGGGTCGGACAGGGCACTGAAGCTTTCTTT,CASRVGQGTEAFF
TRBJ2-7,-,-,TRBV11-2,TGTGCCAGCAGACGGGGACTGATCAACTCCTACGAGCAGTACTTC,CASRRGLINSYEQYF
TRBJ1-5,-,-,TRBV28,TGTGCCAGCAGTTTATCAGGGGCGCCAGATCAGCCCCAGCATTTT,CASSLSGAPDQPQHF
TRBJ1-3,-,once,TRBV1,TGCACCAGCGCGGGAAACACCATATATTTT,CTSAGNTIYF
TRBJ2-5,-,-,TRBV5-4,TGTGCCAGCAGCTTGTTGGGGGGTAGAGAGACCCAGTACTTC,CASSLLGGRETQYF
TRBJ2-7,-,-,TRBV6-1,TGTGCCAGCAGTGAGAGGTTCTACGAGCAGTACTTC,CASSERFYEQYF
TRBJ2-5,-,-,TRBV30,TGTGCCTGGAGTACGGCAGGGTCGGTTGAAGAGACCCAGTACTTC,CAWSTAGSVEETQYF
TRBJ1-1,TRBD1,-,TRBV27,TGTGCCAGCAGCTTCTACGACAGGGCCACTGAAGCTTTCTTT,CASSFYDRATEAFF
TRBJ2-7,TRBD2,-,TRBV7-2,TGTGCCAGCAGCCCTCGACTAGCGGGGACCTCCTACGAGCAGTACTTC,CASSPRLAGTSYEQYF
TRBJ2-3,-,-,TRBV7-2,TGTGCCAGCAGCTTTCAGGTAGATACGCAGTATTTT,CASSFQVDTQYF
TRBJ1-1,-,-,TRBV10-3,TGTGCCATCAGTGAATCAGGGTTGCCTGAAGCTTTCTTT,CAISESGLPEAFF
TRBJ2-6,-,-,TRBV10-2,TGCGCCAGCAGTGAGTACTCTTCTGGGGCCAACGTCCTGACTTTC,CASSEYSSGANVLTF
TRBJ2-7,TRBD1,-,TRBV9,TGTGCCAGCAGCGCCGGGACAGGAACCTACGAGCAGTACTTC,CASSAGTGTYEQYF
TRBJ2-1,-,-,TRBV4-1,TGCGCCAGCAGCCAATTCGGTAGCACTAGCCCTTCGAATGAGCAGTTCTTC,CASSQFGSTSPSNEQFF
TRBJ2-1,TRBD2,-,TRBV14,TGTGCCAGCAGCCGAAGGGGACTAGCACACAATGAGCAGTTCTTC,CASSRRGLAHNEQFF
TRBJ1-3,-,-,TRBV28,TGTGCCAGCAGTTTGGTTAACAGGGCGGGAAACACCATATATTTT,CASSLVNRAGNTIYF
TRBJ1-2,-,-,TRBV5-6,TGTGCCAGCAGCTTGGGTTTCAGACTAGGGGACTACTATGGCTACACCTTC,CASSLGFRLGDYYGYTF
TRBJ2-6,-,-,TRBV27,TGTGCCAGCAGTTTCTCAGGTTACGGGGCCAACGTCCTGACTTTC,CASSFSGYGANVLTF
TRBJ2-3,-,-,TRBV9,TGTGCCAGCAGCGTAGATGGCAGGGACACAGATACGCAGTATTTT,CASSVDGRDTDTQYF
TRBJ2-5,-,-,TRBV7-9,TGTGCCAGCAGCTTAGTTCCTAGGATGGAGACCCAGTACTTC,CASSLVPRMETQYF
TRBJ2-1,TRBD2,once,TRBV7-2,TGTGCCAGCAGCTTCCAGCGGGGGGGACTGGGTGAGCAGTTCTTC,CASSFQRGGLGEQFF
TRBJ2-5,TRBD2,-,TRBV11-2,TGTGCCAGCAGCTTAGATAGTTGGGGCGGGAGTCCCCAAGAGACCCAGTACTTC,CASSLDSWGGSPQETQYF
TRBJ2-7,TRBD1,-,TRBV9,TGTGCCAGCAGCGCCGACTTACCCGGGACAGGGGTAAAGTACGAGCAGTACTTC,CASSADLPGTGVKYEQYF